The source of this TCR beta chain is a study of cytomegalovirus exposure and HLA in healthy donors. Study details: Early on, a data release was issued that held roughly 86 million unique TCRs from HLA-typed donors.

The study's findings and limits: A cluster of highly shared sequence variants was likely a sequencing artifact.

The table lists this clone with a count of one. The antigen remains unidentified. PCR involved 60 Vbeta and 13 Jbeta primers. Assay used: immunoSEQ multiplex PCR; TCRdb lists only in-frame clones, some missing. The table lists 65,000 to 70,000 clones, 75% to 90% of them singletons, with 12% in the top ten. The CDR3 loop spans 15 amino acids. V trimming: 1 base; J trimming: 5 bases; junction bases outside the gene matches: 4. From germline, CDR1 is LNHNV and CDR2 YYDKDF (reference sequence). The receptor was isolated from a woman aged 30 to 39 in good health and CMV-seropositive. Specimen: PBMCs. This rearrangement joins TRBV15 to TRBJ2-1; TRBD2 agrees at 8 bases. The CDR3 sequence: CATSRGRTSNNEQFF. In DNA form, the CDR3 reads TGTGCCACCAGCAGAGGGAGGACTAGCAACAATGAGCAGTTCTTC.